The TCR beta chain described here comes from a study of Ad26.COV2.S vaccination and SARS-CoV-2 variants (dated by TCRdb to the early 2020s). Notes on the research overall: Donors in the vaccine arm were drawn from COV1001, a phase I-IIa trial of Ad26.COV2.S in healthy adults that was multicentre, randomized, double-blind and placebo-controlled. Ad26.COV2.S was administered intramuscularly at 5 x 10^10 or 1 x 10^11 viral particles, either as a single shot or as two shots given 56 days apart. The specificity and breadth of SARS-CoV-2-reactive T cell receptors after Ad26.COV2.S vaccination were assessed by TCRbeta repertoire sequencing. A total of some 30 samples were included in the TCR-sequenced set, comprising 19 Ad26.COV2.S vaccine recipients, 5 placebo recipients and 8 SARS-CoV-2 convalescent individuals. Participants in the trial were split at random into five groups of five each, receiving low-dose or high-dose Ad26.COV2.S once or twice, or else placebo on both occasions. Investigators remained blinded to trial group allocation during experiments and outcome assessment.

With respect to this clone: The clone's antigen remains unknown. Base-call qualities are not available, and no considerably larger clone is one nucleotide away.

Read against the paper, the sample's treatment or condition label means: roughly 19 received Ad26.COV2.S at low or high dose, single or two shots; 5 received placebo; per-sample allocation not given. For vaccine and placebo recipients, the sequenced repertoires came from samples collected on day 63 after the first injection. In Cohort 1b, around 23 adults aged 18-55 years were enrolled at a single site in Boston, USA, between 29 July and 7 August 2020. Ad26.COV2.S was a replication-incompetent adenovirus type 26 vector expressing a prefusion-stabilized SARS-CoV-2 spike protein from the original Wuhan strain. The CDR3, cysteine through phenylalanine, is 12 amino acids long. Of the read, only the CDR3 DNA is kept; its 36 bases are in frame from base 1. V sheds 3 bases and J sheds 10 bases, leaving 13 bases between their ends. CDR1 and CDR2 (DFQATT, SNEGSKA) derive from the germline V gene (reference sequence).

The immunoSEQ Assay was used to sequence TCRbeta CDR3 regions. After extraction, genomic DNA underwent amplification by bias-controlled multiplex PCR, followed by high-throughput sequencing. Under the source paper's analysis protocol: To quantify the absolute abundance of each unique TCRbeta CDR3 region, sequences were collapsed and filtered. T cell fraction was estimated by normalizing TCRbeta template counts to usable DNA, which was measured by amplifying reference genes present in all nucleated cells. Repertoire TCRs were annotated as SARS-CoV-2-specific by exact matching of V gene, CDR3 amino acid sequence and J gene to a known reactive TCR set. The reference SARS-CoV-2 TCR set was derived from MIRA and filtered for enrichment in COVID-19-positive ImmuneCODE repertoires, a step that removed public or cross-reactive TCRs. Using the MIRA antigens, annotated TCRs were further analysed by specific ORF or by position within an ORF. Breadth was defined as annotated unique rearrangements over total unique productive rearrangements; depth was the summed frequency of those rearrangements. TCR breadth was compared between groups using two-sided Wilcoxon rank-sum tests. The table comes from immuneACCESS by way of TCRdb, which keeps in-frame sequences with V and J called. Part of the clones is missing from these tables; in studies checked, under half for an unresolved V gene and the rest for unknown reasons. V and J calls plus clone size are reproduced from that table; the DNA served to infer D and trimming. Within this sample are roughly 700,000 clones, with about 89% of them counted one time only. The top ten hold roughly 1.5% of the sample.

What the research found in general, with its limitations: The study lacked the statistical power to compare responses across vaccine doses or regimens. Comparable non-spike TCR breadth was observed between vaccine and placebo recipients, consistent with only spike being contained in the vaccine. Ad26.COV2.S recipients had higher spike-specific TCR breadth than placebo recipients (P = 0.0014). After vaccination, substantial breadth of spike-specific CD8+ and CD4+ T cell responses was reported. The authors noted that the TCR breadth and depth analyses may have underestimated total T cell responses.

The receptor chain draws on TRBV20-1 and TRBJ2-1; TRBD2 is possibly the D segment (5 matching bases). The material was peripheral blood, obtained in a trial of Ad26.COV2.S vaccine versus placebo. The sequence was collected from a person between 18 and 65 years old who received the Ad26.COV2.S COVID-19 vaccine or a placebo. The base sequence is TGCAGTGCTAGTGTGGTAAGAGGGGAGCAGTTCTTC. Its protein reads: CSASVVRGEQFF.